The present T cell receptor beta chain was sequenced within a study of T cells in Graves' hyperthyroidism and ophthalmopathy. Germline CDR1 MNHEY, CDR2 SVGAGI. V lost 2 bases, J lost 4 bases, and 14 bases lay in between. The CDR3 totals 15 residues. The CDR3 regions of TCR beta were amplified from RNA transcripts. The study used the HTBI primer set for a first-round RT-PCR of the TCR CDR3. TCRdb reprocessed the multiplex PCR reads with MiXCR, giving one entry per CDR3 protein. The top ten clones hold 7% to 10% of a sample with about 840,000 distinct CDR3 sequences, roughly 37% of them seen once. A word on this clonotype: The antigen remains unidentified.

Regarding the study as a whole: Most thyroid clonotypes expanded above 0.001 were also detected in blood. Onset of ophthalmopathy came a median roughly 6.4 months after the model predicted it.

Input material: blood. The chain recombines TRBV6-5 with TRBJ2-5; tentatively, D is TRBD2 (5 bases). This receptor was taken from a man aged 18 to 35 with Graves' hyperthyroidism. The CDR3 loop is CASSYGSWARETQYF. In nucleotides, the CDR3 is TGTGCCAGCAGTTACGGGAGCTGGGCTCGAGAGACCCAGTACTTC.